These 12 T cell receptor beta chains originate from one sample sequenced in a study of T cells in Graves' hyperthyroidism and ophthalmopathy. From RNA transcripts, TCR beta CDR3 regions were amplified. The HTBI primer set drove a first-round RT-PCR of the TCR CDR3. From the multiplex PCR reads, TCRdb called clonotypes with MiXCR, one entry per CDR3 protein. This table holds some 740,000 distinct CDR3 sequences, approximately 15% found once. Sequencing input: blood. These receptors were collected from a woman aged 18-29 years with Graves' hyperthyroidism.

CDR3 DNA: TGTGCCTGGGCCCCCCGGGTCGGGGGGACCCAGTACTTC. Its protein product is CAWAPRVGGTQYF. This chain uses TRBV30 with TRBJ2-5; the D gene is possibly TRBD2 (6 bases). The CDR3 totals 13 residues. Germline values: CDR1 GTSNPN, CDR2 SVGIG (reference sequence). V shed 5 bases and J shed 7 bases, with 17 bases lying between them.

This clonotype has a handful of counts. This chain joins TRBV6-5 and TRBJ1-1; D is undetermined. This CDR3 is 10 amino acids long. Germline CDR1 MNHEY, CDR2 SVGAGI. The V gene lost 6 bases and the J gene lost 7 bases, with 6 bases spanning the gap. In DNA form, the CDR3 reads TGTGCCAGCAGCCCCGGTGAAGCTTTCTTT. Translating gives CASSPGEAFF.

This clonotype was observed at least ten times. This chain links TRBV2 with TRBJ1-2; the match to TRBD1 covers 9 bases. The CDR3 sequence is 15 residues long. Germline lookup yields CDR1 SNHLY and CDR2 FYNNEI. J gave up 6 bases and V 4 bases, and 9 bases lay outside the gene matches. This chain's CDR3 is CASSGGHRGRDGYTF. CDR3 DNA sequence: TGTGCCAGCAGTGGAGGTCACAGGGGGCGGGATGGCTACACCTTC.

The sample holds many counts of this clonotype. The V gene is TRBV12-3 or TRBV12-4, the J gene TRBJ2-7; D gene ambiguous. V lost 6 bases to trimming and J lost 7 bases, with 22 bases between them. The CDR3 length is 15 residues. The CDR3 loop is CASSTTGLKKREQYF. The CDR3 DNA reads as TGTGCCAGCAGCACAACCGGGCTCAAGAAGAGGGAGCAGTACTTC.

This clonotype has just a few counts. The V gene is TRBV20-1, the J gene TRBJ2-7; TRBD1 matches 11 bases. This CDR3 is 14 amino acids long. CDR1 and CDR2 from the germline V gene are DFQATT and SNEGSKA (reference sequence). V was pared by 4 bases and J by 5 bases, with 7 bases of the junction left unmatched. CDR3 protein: CSAKRTGGCDEQYF. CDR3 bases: TGCAGTGCTAAACGGACAGGGGGCTGCGACGAGCAGTACTTC.

Written as DNA, the CDR3 is TGTGCCAGCACCCTCTTAGCGGGAGGATGGTATGAGCAGTTCTTC. It translates to CASTLLAGGWYEQFF. This chain connects TRBV7-3 to TRBJ2-1; 10 bases line up with TRBD2. The CDR3 spans 15 residues. Germline-derived CDR1 and CDR2 are SGHTA and FQGTGA. V was pared by 7 bases and J by 8 bases, with 11 bases of the junction left unmatched.

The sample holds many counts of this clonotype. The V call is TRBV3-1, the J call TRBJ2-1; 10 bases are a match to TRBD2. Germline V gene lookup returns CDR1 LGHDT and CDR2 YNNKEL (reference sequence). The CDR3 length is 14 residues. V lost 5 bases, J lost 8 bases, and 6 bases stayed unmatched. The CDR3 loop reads CASSGLAGVHEQFF. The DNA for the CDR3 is TGTGCCAGCAGCGGTCTAGCGGGAGTTCATGAGCAGTTCTTC.

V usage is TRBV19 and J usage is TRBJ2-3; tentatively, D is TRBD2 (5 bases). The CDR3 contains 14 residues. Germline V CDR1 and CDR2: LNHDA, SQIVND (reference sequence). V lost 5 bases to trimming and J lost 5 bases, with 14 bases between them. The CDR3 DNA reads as TGTGCCAGTAGTGTGGGTGCTGCGGGAGATACGCAGTATTTT. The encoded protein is CASSVGAAGDTQYF.

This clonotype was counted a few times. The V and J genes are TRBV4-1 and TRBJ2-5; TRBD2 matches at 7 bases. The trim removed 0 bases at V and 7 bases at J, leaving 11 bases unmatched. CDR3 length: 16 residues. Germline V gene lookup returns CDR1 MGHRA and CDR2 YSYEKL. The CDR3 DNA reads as TGCGCCAGCAGCCAAGAGCATCCGGGAGGCCTGGGGACCCAGTACTTC. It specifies CASSQEHPGGLGTQYF.

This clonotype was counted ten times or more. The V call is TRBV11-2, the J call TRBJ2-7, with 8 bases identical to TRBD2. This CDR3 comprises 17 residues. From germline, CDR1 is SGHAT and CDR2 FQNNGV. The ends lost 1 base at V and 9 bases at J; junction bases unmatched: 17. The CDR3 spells CASSLVLGAGESRRQYF. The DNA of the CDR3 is TGTGCCAGCAGCTTAGTACTTGGAGCGGGAGAGTCTCGGAGGCAGTACTTC.

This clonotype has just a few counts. The CDR3 bases are TGTGCCAGTGGACAGGGTAGAGCAACTAATGAAAAACTGTTTTTT. The encoded protein is CASGQGRATNEKLFF. The chain links TRBV5-5 to TRBJ1-4, with 8 nucleotides matching TRBD1. Germline lookup yields CDR1 SGHKS and CDR2 YYEKEE (reference sequence). The V gene end was trimmed by 8 bases and the J gene end by 0 bases; junction bases not matched to a gene: 6. This CDR3 has 15 amino acids.

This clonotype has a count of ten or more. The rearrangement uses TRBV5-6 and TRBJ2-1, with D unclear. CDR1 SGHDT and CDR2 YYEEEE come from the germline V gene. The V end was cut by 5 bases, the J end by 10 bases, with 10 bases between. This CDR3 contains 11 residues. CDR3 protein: CASSFGREQFF. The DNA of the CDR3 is TGTGCCAGCAGTTTCGGTCGAGAGCAGTTCTTC.